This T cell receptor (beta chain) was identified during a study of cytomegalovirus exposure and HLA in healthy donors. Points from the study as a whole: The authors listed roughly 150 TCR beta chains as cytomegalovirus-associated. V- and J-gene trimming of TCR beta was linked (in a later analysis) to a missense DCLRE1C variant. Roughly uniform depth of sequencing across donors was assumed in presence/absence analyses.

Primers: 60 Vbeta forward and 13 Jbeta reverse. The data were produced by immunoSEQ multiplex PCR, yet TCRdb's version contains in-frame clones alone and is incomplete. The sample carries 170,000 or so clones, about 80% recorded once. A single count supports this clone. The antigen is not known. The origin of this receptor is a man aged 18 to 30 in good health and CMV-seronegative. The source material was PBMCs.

The CDR3 coding sequence is TGCGCCAGCAGCCAAGATGTGGAGGGCTATGGCTACACCTTC. This sequence encodes CASSQDVEGYGYTF. The genes are TRBV4-3 and TRBJ1-2; D remains unclear. The CDR3 contains 14 residues. V lost 0 bases, J lost 4 bases, and 9 bases lay in between. Per the germline V gene, CDR1 is LGHNA and CDR2 is YSLEER.